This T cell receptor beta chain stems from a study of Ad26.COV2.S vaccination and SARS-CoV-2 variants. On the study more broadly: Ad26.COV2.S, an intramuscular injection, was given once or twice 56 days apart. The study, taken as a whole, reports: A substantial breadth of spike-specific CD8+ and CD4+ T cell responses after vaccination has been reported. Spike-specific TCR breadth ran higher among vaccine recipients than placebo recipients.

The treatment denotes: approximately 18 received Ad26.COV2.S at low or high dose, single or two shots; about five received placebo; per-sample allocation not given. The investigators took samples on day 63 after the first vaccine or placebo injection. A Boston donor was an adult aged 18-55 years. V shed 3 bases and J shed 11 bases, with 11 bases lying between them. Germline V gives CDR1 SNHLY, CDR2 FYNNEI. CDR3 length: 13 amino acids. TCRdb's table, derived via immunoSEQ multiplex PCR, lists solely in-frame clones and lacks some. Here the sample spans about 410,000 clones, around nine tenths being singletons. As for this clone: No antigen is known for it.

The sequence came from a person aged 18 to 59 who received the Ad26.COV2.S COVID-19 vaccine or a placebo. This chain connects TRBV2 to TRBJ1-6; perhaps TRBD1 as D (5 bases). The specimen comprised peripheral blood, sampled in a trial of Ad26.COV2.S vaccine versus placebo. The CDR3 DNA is TGTGCCAGCAGTGATGAAGGGGCGCCACCCCTCCACTTT. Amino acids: CASSDEGAPPLHF.